Many counts were recorded for the clone carrying this T cell receptor (beta chain). Its specificity is unknown. Noted time point: healthy volunteer bleed at 2 weeks. RNA extraction used unfractionated whole blood as the source of total RNA. In the library, unique molecular identifiers were attached to individual cDNA molecules. As handled by the study authors: Ranging from roughly 23,224 to 690,600, TCR counts per sample had a median value of around 91,000. TCRdb re-derived calls from the RACE reads in MiXCR, one entry per CDR3 protein. The V and J calls shown here were made by TCRdb, not taken from the authors' results. The table records 85,000 to 95,000 distinct CDR3 sequences, about 8.6% of them present only once. This sample was included in a study of human T cells and chemical hapten exposure. Background on the study: TCR yields per sample varied mostly from small pooled library volume differences. Findings and limits, study-wide: TCRs at a frequency above 1 in 1000 stayed unchanged with DPC sensitization.

The sequence was obtained from a female donor in good health. Some clones in this sample may be carry-over from other donors' samples. What was sequenced was whole blood.

The CDR3 DNA reads TGCAGTGCTCAGGACTATTCCTACGAGCAGTACTTC. Its translation: CSAQDYSYEQYF. V and J are TRBV20-1 and TRBJ2-7; tentatively, D is TRBD2 (6 bases). The CDR3 is 12 amino acids. V was shortened by 5 bases and J by 1 base, with 9 bases between the two germline ends. In germline, CDR1 is DFQATT, CDR2 SNEGSKA (reference sequence).